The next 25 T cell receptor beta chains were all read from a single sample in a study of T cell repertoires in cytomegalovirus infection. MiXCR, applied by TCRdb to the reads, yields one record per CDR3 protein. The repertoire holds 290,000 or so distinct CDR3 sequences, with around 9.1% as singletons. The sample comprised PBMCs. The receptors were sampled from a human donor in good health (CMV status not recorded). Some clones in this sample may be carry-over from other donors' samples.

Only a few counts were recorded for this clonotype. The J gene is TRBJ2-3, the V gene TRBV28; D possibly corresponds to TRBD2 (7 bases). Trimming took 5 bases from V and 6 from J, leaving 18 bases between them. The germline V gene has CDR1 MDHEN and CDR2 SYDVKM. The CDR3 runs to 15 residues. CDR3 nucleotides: TGTGCCAGCAGTCCAAGACCGAGGGGGGGCGATACGCAGTATTTT. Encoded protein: CASSPRPRGGDTQYF. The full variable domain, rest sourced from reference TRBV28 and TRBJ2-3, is DVKVTQSSRYLVKRTGEKVFLECVQDMDHENMFWYRQDPGLGLRLIYFSYDVKMKEKGDIPEGYSVSREKKERFSLILESASTNQTSMYLCASSPRPRGGDTQYFGPGTRLTVL.

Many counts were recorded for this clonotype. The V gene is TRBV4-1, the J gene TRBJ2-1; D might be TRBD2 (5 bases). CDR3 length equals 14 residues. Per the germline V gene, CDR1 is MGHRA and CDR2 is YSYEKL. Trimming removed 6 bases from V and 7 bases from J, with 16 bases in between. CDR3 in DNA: TGCGCCAGCAGATCCGGCACGGGGAGAAATGAGCAGTTCTTC. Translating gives CASRSGTGRNEQFF.

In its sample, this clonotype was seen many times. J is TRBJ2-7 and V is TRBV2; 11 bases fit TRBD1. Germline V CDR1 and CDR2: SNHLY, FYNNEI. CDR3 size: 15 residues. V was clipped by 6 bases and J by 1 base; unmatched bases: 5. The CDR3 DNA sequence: TGTGCCAGCAGCGAGGGGACAGGGGGTTCCTACGAGCAGTACGTC. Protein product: CASSEGTGGSYEQYV.

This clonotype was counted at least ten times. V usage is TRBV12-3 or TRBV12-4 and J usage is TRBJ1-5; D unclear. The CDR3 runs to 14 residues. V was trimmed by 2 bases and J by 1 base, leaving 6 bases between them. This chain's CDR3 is CASSLFDSNQPQHF. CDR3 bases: TGTGCCAGCAGTTTATTCGACAGCAATCAGCCCCAGCATTTT.

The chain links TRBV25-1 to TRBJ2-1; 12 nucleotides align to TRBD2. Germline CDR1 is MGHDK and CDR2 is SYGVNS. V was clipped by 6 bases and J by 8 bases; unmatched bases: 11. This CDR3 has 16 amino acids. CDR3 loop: CASSEGTSGGSHEQFF. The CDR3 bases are TGTGCCAGCAGCGAAGGTACTAGCGGGGGGTCCCATGAGCAGTTCTTC.

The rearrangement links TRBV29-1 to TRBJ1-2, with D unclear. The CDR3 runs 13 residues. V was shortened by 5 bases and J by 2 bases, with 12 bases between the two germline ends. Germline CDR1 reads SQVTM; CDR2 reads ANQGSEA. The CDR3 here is CSVISGGNYGYTF. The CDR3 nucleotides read TGCAGCGTTATCTCGGGTGGAAACTATGGCTACACCTTC.

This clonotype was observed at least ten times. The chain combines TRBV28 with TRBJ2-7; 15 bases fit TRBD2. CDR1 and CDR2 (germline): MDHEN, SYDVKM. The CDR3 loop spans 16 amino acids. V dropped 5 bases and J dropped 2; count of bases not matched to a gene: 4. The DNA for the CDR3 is TGTGCCAGCAGTCCCCGGACTAGCGGGGGGGCCTACGAGCAGTACGTC. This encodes CASSPRTSGGAYEQYV.

In nucleotides, the CDR3 is TGCAGCGTTAGTAGCGGGGGTACAGATACGCAGTATTTT. Amino acids: CSVSSGGTDTQYF. The chain combines TRBV29-1 with TRBJ2-3, with 9 nucleotides matching TRBD2. The CDR3 extends over 13 amino acids. The V and J ends lost 5 bases and 3 bases, in that order; junction bases with no gene match: 3. Looked up from germline, CDR1 is SQVTM and CDR2 is ANQGSEA.

The DNA for the CDR3 is TGTGCCAGCAGTTTCCGCTACGATAGCAATCAGCCCCAGCATTTT. Translated: CASSFRYDSNQPQHF. The V call is TRBV28, the J call TRBJ1-5; D gene uncertain. Germline CDR1 is MDHEN and CDR2 is SYDVKM. The CDR3 length is 15 residues. V was pared by 3 bases and J by 0 bases, with 9 bases between.

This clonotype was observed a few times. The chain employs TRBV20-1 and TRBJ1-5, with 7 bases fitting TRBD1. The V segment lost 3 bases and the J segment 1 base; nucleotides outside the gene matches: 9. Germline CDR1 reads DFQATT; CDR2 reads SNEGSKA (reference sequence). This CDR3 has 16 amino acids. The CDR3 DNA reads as TGCAGTGCTAGTAGGTCAGGGGGTACCAGCAATCAGCCCCAGCATTTT. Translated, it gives CSASRSGGTSNQPQHF.

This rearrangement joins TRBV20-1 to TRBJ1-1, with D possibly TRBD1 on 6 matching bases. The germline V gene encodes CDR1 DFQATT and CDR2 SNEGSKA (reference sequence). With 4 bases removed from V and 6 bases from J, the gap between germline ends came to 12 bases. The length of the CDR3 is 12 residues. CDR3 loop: CSATQGRPEAFF. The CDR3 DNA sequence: TGCAGTGCTACACAGGGTAGGCCTGAAGCTTTCTTT.

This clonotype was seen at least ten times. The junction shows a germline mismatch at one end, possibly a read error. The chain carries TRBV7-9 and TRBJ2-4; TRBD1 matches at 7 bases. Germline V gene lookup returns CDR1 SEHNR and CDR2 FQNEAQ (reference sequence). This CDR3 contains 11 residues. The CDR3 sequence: CASSPTGDPHF. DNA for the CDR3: TGTGCCAGCAGCCCTACAGGGGACCCGCACTTC.

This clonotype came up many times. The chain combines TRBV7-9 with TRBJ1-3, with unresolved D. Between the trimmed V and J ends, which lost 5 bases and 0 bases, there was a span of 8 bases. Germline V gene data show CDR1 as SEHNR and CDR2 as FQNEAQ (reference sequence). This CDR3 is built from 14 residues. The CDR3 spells CASSGGSSGNTIYF. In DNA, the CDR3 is TGTGCCAGCAGCGGAGGGTCCTCTGGAAACACCATATATTTT.

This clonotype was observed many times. The CDR3 DNA sequence: TGTGCCAGCAGTTCCGGGTTCTACGAGCAGTACGTC. This sequence encodes CASSSGFYEQYV. The V call is TRBV6-2 or TRBV6-3, the J call TRBJ2-7; D is unclear. Trimming took 4 bases from V and 3 from J, leaving 7 bases between them. Germline V CDR1 and CDR2: MNHEY, SVGEGT. CDR3 size: 12 residues.

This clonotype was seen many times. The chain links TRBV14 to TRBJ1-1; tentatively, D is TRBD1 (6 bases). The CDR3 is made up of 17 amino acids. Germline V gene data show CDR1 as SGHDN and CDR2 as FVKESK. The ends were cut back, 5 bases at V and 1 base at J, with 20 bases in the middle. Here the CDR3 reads CASSRRTATAANTEAFF. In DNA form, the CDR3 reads TGTGCCAGCAGCAGACGGACAGCGACGGCCGCGAACACTGAAGCTTTCTTT.

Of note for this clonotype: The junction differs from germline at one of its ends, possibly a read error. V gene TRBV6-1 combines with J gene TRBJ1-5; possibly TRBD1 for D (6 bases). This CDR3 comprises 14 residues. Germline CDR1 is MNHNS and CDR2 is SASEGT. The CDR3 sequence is CVSSRQERYQPQHF. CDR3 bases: TGTGTCAGCAGTCGACAGGAGAGATATCAGCCCCAGCATTTT.

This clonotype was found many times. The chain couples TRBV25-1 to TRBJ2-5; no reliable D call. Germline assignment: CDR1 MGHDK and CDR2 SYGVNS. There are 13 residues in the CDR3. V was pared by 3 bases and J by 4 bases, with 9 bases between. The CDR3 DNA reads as TGTGCCAGCAGTGAGGGTGTAGTAGAGACCCAGTACTTC. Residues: CASSEGVVETQYF.

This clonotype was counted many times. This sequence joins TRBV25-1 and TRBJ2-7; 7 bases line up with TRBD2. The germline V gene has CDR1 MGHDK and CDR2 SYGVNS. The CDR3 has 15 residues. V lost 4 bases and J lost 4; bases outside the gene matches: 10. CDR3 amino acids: CASSGSGRVRYEQYF. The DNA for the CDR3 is TGTGCCAGCAGTGGGTCTGGGAGGGTAAGGTACGAGCAGTACTTC.

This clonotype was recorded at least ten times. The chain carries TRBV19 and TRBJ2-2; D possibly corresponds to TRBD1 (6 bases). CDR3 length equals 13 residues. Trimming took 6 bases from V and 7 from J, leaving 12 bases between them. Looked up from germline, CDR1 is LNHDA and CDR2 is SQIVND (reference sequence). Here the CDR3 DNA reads TGTGCCAGTAGCACAGGGTCAAACGGGGAGCTGTTTTTT. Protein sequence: CASSTGSNGELFF.

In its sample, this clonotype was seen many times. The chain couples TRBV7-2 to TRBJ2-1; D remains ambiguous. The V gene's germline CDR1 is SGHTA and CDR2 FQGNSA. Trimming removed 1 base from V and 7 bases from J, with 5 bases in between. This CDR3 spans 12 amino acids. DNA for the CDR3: TGTGCCAGCAGCTTAGGTTGGAATGAGCAGTTCTTC. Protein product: CASSLGWNEQFF.

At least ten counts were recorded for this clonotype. CDR3 sequence (DNA): TGTGCCAGCAGCCCAGACAGGGCTCCCACAGATACGCAGTATTTT. It specifies CASSPDRAPTDTQYF. The V and J genes are TRBV14 and TRBJ2-3, with 7 bases identical to TRBD1. With 4 bases clipped from V and 2 bases from J, the junction kept 6 bases outside the gene matches. The CDR3 is made up of 15 amino acids. Germline V lookup: CDR1 SGHDN, CDR2 FVKESK.

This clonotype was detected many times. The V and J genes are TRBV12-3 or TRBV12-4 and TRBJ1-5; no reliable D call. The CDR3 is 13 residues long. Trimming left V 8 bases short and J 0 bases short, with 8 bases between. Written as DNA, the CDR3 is TGTGCCAGCGCGCGGGATAGCAATCAGCCCCAGCATTTT. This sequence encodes CASARDSNQPQHF.

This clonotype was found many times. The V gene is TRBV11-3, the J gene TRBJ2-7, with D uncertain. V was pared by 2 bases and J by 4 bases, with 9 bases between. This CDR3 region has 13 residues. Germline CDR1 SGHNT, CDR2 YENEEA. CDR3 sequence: CASSLRTAYEQYF. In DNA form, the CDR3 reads TGTGCCAGCAGCTTACGAACAGCGTACGAGCAGTACTTC. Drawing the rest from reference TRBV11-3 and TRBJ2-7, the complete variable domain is EAGVVQSPRYKIIEKKQPVAFWCNPISGHNTLYWYLQNLGQGPELLIRYENEEAVDDSQLPKDRFSAERLKGVDSTLKIQPAELGDSAVYLCASSLRTAYEQYFGPGTRLTVT.

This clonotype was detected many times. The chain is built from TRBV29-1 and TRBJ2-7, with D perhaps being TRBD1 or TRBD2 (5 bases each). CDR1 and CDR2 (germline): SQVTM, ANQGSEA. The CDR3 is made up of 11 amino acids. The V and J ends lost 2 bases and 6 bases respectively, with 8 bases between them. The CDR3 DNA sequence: TGCAGCGTTGAATCCGGGACCGAGCAGTACGTC. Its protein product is CSVESGTEQYV.

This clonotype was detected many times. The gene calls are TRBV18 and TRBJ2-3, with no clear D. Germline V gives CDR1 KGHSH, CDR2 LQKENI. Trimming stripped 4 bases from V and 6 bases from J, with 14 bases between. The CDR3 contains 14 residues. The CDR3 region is CASSLTVSGDTQYF. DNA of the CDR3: TGTGCCAGCTCACTTACAGTGTCCGGGGATACGCAGTATTTT.